Presented here are 13 T cell receptor beta chains from one specimen sequenced in a study of OX40 agonist ivuxolimab in advanced cancers. Produced via immunoSEQ multiplex PCR; TCRdb's table is partial and in-frame only. There are 80,000 to 100,000 clones in the sample; around nine tenths occur only once, and under 0.8% lies in the top ten. The specimen comprised CD4+ or CD8+ T cells sorted from blood, sampled in a trial of the OX40 agonist ivuxolimab. These receptors originate from an adult with an advanced solid tumor such as melanoma, head and neck, liver or kidney cancer.

CDR3 in DNA: TGTGCCATCAGTTGGACGGGTGACACTGAAGCTTTCTTT. This sequence encodes CAISWTGDTEAFF. The chain joins TRBV10-3 to TRBJ1-1; D call uncertain. Germline CDR1 is ENHRY and CDR2 is SYGVKD. The V and J ends lost 5 bases and 3 bases respectively, with 10 bases between them. The CDR3 extends over 13 amino acids.

The chain is built from TRBV4-1 and TRBJ2-3, with D possibly being TRBD1 or TRBD2 (5 bases each). The CDR3 is 16 residues long. The V end lost 5 bases, the J end lost 4 bases, and 19 bases lay between the germline ends. The germline gives CDR1 MGHRA, CDR2 YSYEKL. In DNA form, the CDR3 reads TGCGCCAGCAGCTATGGACTCGGGGCAAATTCAGATACGCAGTATTTT. Protein product: CASSYGLGANSDTQYF.

The chain employs TRBV5-6 and TRBJ2-4, with TRBD2 identical over 14 bases. Per germline, CDR1 SGHDT and CDR2 YYEEEE. V shed 2 bases, J shed 8 bases, and the junction held 6 bases outside the gene matches. This CDR3 comprises 16 residues. As DNA, the CDR3 is TGTGCCAGCAGCTTACGACTAGCGGGGGGGCCAGACATTCAGTACTTC. Translated, it gives CASSLRLAGGPDIQYF. Based on the CDR3 plus reference TRBV5-6 and TRBJ2-4, the full variable domain is DAGVTQSPTHLIKTRGQQVTLRCSPKSGHDTVSWYQQALGQGPQFIFQYYEEEERQRGNFPDRFSGHQFPNYSSELNVNALLLGDSALYLCASSLRLAGGPDIQYFGAGTRLSVL.

The genes are TRBV7-9 and TRBJ2-5, with TRBD1 matching over 10 bases. V dropped 3 bases and J dropped 2; count of bases not matched to a gene: 3. CDR1 and CDR2 (germline): SEHNR, FQNEAQ (reference sequence). The CDR3 is made up of 15 amino acids. Written as DNA, the CDR3 is TGTGCCAGCAGCTTGACAGGGGGCGGACAAGAGACCCAGTACTTC. Translation: CASSLTGGGQETQYF.

The chain recombines TRBV9 with TRBJ2-1; 14 bases match TRBD2. The CDR3 sequence is 17 residues long. The junction had 3 bases not matched to a gene; V was cut back by 0 bases and J by 4 bases. Germline CDR1 is SGDLS and CDR2 is YYNGEE. The chain's CDR3 is CASSVGTSGGYYNEQFF. The CDR3 nucleotides read TGTGCCAGCAGCGTAGGGACTAGCGGGGGGTATTACAATGAGCAGTTCTTC.

V gene TRBV15 combines with J gene TRBJ1-6; D gene uncertain. The V and J ends lost 2 bases and 9 bases respectively, with 23 bases between them. The CDR3 totals 18 residues. The germline gives CDR1 LNHNV, CDR2 YYDKDF (reference sequence). The CDR3 is CATSRLTLGTSVGSPLHF. DNA for the CDR3: TGTGCCACCAGCAGACTGACTCTCGGAACCTCGGTGGGTTCACCCCTCCACTTT.

The rearrangement joins TRBV4-3 to TRBJ2-3; 8 nucleotides match TRBD2. Per germline, CDR1 LGHNA and CDR2 YSLEER. V lost 0 bases and J lost 5; bases outside the gene matches: 7. There are 16 residues in the CDR3. CDR3 in amino acids: CASSQDITSGGDTQYF. The CDR3 nucleotides are TGCGCCAGCAGCCAAGATATAACTAGCGGTGGAGATACGCAGTATTTT.

This chain joins TRBV7-2 and TRBJ2-3; no firm D call. CDR3 length: 14 amino acids. Germline CDR1 and CDR2: SGHTA and FQGNSA. V shed 1 base and J shed 2 bases, with 7 bases lying between them. The CDR3 protein is CASSLGATTDTQYF. In DNA form, the CDR3 reads TGTGCCAGCAGCTTAGGGGCAACCACAGATACGCAGTATTTT.

This clone was observed at least ten times. V is TRBV7-9 and J is TRBJ1-6, with 7 bases matching TRBD1. The germline CDR1 and CDR2 sequences are SEHNR and FQNEAQ (reference sequence). Trimming took 5 bases from V and 7 from J; bases not matched to a gene: 5. The CDR3 loop spans 14 amino acids. The CDR3 region is CASSDREANSPLHF. CDR3 coding DNA: TGTGCCAGCAGCGACAGGGAAGCAAATTCACCCCTCCACTTT.

The chain carries TRBV27 and TRBJ2-3; TRBD2 matches 13 bases. The trim removed 6 bases at V and 4 bases at J, leaving 10 bases unmatched. The CDR3 sequence is 17 residues long. Germline V gene sequence: CDR1 MNHEY, CDR2 SMNVEV (reference sequence). CDR3 nucleotides: TGTGCCAGCAGGTTGACTAGCGGGGGGCGGCCCCCAGATACGCAGTATTTT. Translation gives CASRLTSGGRPPDTQYF.

The chain combines TRBV10-3 with TRBJ2-2, with D perhaps TRBD1 (5 bases). The CDR3 runs to 14 residues. V was shortened by 7 bases and J by 2 bases, with 11 bases between the two germline ends. The V gene's germline CDR1 is ENHRY and CDR2 SYGVKD. CDR3 DNA: TGTGCCATCAAGGGCAGGGTAAACACCGGGGAGCTGTTTTTT. Amino acid sequence: CAIKGRVNTGELFF.

This clone was seen just once. V is TRBV7-2 and J is TRBJ2-7; the D gene is possibly TRBD2 (5 bases). V was pared by 1 base and J by 12 bases, with 7 bases between. Looked up from germline, CDR1 is SGHTA and CDR2 is FQGNSA. The length of the CDR3 is 10 residues. The CDR3 spells CASSLVEVYF. The CDR3 nucleotides are TGTGCCAGCAGCTTAGTGGAGGTGTACTTC.

The sample holds one count of this clone. The genes are TRBV7-2 and TRBJ2-3; 7 bases fit TRBD2. Trimming at V came to 3 bases and at J to 5 bases, leaving 2 bases not matched to a gene. The CDR3 runs to 13 residues. Germline values: CDR1 SGHTA, CDR2 FQGNSA. CDR3 sequence (DNA): TGTGCCAGCAGCTTCGCGGGGGAAGATACGCAGTATTTT. This encodes CASSFAGEDTQYF.